Reported below is one T cell receptor beta chain. This record comes from a study of CD8+ T cells in alopecia areata. Extracted from the samples, RNA was reverse transcribed into cDNA to serve as the sequencing template. Sequencing used immunoSEQ multiplex PCR; TCRdb keeps in-frame clones, though not all of them. Found here are some 200,000 clones, roughly 53% of them singletons; the top ten hold around 13%. Treatment described: oral pan-JAK inhibitor, 5-10 mg twice daily. Germline CDR1 reads SQVTM; CDR2 reads ANQGSEA. Trimming removed 4 bases from V and 0 bases from J, with 13 bases in between. The CDR3 loop spans 15 amino acids.

The rearrangement joins TRBV29-1 to TRBJ1-3, with a tentative D call TRBD1 (6 bases). The origin of this receptor is a human donor with alopecia areata. This specimen consisted of CD8+ T cells sorted from blood, obtained at week 24, from a patient treated with tofacitinib. For the CDR3, the DNA is TGCAGCGTTGGGGGGGCCGCAGACTCTGGAAACACCATATATTTT. Its protein is CSVGGAADSGNTIYF.